Given below is one T cell receptor (beta chain) in context. As yet, its antigen is unknown. The entry originates in a study of shared clonotypes between healthy human individuals. Overall study findings and caveats: Approximately 5.1% was the fraction of naive CD4 clonotypes found shared across several donors.

V was clipped by 4 bases and J by 2 bases, with 13 bases between them. The germline CDR1 and CDR2 sequences are SQVTM and ANQGSEA. The CDR3 is 14 amino acids. Here immunoSEQ multiplex PCR was the method, and the copy in TCRdb shows in-frame clones only, minus some. The repertoire holds roughly 320,000 clones, with around 86% as singletons. The genes are TRBV29-1 and TRBJ2-3; weak D call: TRBD2 (6 bases). The clonotype was recovered from a man aged 18 to 29 in good health. The sequenced material came from memory CD8+ T cells sorted from blood. The subset is: CD45RO+ cells pooled with CCR7-negative TemRA cells. CDR3 bases: TGCAGCGTTGGGGGGGTTGGTGTCACAGATACGCAGTATTTT. Its protein is CSVGGVGVTDTQYF.